A selection of T cell receptor beta chains follows, all from one sample in a study of CD8+ T cells in alopecia areata. Only in-frame clones appear in the TCRdb table, and some are missing; sequencing was by immunoSEQ multiplex PCR. Of hundreds of thousands of clones in the sample, around 64% were seen once. The material sequenced was CD4+ T cells sorted from blood, taken around week 53, from a patient treated with tofacitinib. The receptors were sampled from a human donor with alopecia areata. The CDR3 runs from the conserved cysteine through the conserved F or W. Fields, in order: J gene, V gene, D gene, clone size, CDR3 protein, CDR3 DNA. The D gene is left open where the match is weak. For some rows the clone size is stated as once, few or many, or as a class when expanded; others skip it.

>TRBJ1-5|TRBV19|NA|NA
CASSPPYNQPQHF
TGTGCCAGTAGTCCCCCCTACAATCAGCCCCAGCATTTT
>TRBJ2-3|TRBV11-2|NA|NA
CASSPGLILADTQYF
TGTGCCAGCAGCCCAGGACTAATACTCGCAGATACGCAGTATTTT
>TRBJ1-2|TRBV27|TRBD1|NA
CASNRQGGNYGYTF
TGTGCCAGCAACCGACAGGGGGGAAACTATGGCTACACCTTC
>TRBJ2-7|TRBV9|NA|NA
CASSVGSRGYEQYF
TGTGCCAGCAGCGTAGGTTCCCGAGGCTACGAGCAGTACTTC
>TRBJ2-7|TRBV5-1|TRBD1|NA
CASSSMGQGTYEQYF
TGCGCCAGCAGCTCGATGGGACAGGGTACCTACGAGCAGTACTTC
>TRBJ2-3|TRBV6-5|NA|once
CASSYGDSTDTQYF
TGTGCCAGCAGTTACGGGGACAGCACAGATACGCAGTATTTT
>TRBJ1-1|TRBV5-1|TRBD1|NA
CASSSRTGMNTEAFF
TGCGCCAGCAGCTCCCGGACAGGCATGAACACTGAAGCTTTCTTT
>TRBJ2-1|TRBV7-2|NA|NA
CAERRGVSYNEQFF
TGTGCTGAGCGGAGAGGTGTTTCCTACAATGAGCAGTTCTTC
>TRBJ2-7|TRBV4-1|NA|NA
CASSQVATSYEQYF
TGCGCCAGCAGCCAAGTGGCCACCTCCTACGAGCAGTACTTC
>TRBJ2-7|TRBV20-1|NA|NA
CSARFGEQYF
TGCAGTGCTAGGTTTGGCGAGCAGTACTTC
>TRBJ2-7|TRBV7-9|TRBD1|few
CASSLGTGNYEQYF
TGTGCCAGCAGCTTAGGGACAGGGAACTACGAGCAGTACTTC
>TRBJ2-5|TRBV5-1|NA|NA
CASSLVRLGHGEETQYF
TGCGCCAGCAGCTTGGTCCGTTTGGGACACGGAGAAGAGACCCAGTACTTC
>TRBJ2-2|TRBV9|TRBD2|NA
CASSPGLAGSTGELFF
TGTGCCAGCAGCCCCGGACTAGCGGGGAGTACCGGGGAGCTGTTTTTT
>TRBJ2-7|TRBV4-1|NA|NA
CASSQSLGGQSYEQYF
TGCGCCAGCAGCCAGTCCCTGGGTGGACAGTCCTACGAGCAGTACTTC
>TRBJ2-6|TRBV5-1|NA|once
CAGSLLRGPERGANVLTF
TGCGCCGGCAGCTTGCTGAGGGGCCCTGAAAGAGGGGCCAACGTCCTGACTTTC
>TRBJ1-3|TRBV23-1|NA|NA
CASSITRASNPTLSGNTIYF
TGCGCCAGCAGTATAACCCGGGCCTCAAACCCAACCCTCTCTGGAAACACCATATATTTT
>TRBJ1-1|TRBV10-3|TRBD1|NA
CAISGQGGTEAFF
TGTGCCATCAGTGGACAGGGGGGCACTGAAGCTTTCTTT
>TRBJ1-5|TRBV30|TRBD1|NA
CAWSALTGDQPQHF
TGTGCCTGGAGTGCTTTGACAGGGGATCAGCCCCAGCATTTT
>TRBJ1-1|TRBV30|TRBD1|few
CAWSGQGLEAFF
TGTGCCTGGAGTGGACAGGGTTTAGAAGCTTTCTTT
>TRBJ1-5|TRBV5-1|NA|few
CASSLSPADQPQHF
TGCGCCAGCAGCTTGTCCCCCGCCGATCAGCCCCAGCATTTT
>TRBJ2-7|TRBV7-2|TRBD1|few
CASSKDRGREQYF
TGTGCCAGCAGCAAGGACAGGGGACGCGAGCAGTACTTC